The 4 T cell receptor beta chains below all came from one sample that was sequenced in a study of cytomegalovirus exposure and HLA in healthy donors. The PCR was carried out with 60 Vbeta primers and 13 Jbeta primers. Clones were sequenced by immunoSEQ multiplex PCR, and TCRdb holds only the in-frame ones, with some missing. In the table there are roughly 190,000 clones, around four fifths of which are singletons. Sequenced: PBMCs. The receptors stem from a woman aged 40 to 50 in good health and CMV-seronegative.

This chain joins TRBV6-5 and TRBJ2-2, with D possibly matching TRBD1 (6 bases). Germline V gene sequence: CDR1 MNHEY, CDR2 SVGAGI. The CDR3 consists of 16 residues. Trimming removed 2 bases at V and 5 bases at J, with 15 bases between. The CDR3: CASSYRGQAGTGELFF. For the CDR3, the DNA is TGTGCCAGCAGTTACCGGGGACAAGCCGGGACCGGGGAGCTGTTTTTT.

This clone was observed a few times. This rearrangement joins TRBV5-1 to TRBJ2-1; 8 bases match TRBD1. The CDR3 is 14 residues long. Per the germline V gene, CDR1 is SGHRS and CDR2 is YFSETQ. With 5 bases clipped from V and 3 bases from J, the junction kept 4 bases outside the gene matches. This CDR3 reads CASRPGTGYNEQFF. CDR3 nucleotide sequence: TGCGCCAGCAGACCCGGGACAGGCTACAATGAGCAGTTCTTC.

CDR3 in DNA: TGTGCCAGCAGCCCGACGAACAGATATGGCTACACCTTC. Translating it yields CASSPTNRYGYTF. The rearrangement links TRBV7-8 to TRBJ1-2; D is unresolved. This CDR3 is 13 amino acids long. V was shortened by 5 bases and J by 5 bases, with 12 bases between the two germline ends. Germline CDR1 and CDR2: SGHVS and FQNEAQ.

The chain employs TRBV6-5 and TRBJ2-3, with D tentatively TRBD1 (5 bases). The V end was cut by 7 bases, the J end by 2 bases, with 13 bases between. From germline, CDR1 is MNHEY and CDR2 SVGAGI. The CDR3 sequence is 14 residues long. The CDR3 DNA reads TGTGCCAGCACCCGCTCAGGGTACACAGATACGCAGTATTTT. Translating gives CASTRSGYTDTQYF.